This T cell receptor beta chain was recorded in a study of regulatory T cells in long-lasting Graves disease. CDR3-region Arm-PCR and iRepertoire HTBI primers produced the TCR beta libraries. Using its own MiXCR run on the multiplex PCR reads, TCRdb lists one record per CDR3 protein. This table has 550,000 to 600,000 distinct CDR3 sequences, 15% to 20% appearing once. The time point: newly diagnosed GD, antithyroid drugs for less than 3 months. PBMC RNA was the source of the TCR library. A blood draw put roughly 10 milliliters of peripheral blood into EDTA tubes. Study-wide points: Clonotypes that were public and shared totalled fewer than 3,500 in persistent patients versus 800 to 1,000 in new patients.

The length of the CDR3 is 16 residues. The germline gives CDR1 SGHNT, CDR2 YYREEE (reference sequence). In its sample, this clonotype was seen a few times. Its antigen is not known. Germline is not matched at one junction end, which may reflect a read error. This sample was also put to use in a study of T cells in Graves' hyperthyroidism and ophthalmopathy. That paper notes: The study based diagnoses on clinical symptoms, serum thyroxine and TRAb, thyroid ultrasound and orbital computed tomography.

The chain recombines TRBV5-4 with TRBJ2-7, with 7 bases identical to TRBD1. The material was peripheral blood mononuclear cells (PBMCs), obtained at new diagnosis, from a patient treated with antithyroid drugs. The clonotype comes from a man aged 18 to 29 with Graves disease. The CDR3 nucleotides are TGTGCCAGCAGTTTGGATCCGGGACAGTACCACTACGAGCAGTACTTC. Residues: CASSLDPGQYHYEQYF.